The 29 T cell receptor beta chains below come from one sample, sequenced in a study of T cell repertoires in cytomegalovirus infection. TCRdb re-called the reads through MiXCR, storing one row per CDR3 protein. The sample records around 340,000 distinct CDR3 sequences, just under 30% being singletons. Antigens of these TCRs are unknown. Sample: cultured PBMCs, taken from culture after CMV antigen stimulation. Every receptor here comes from a human donor in good health (CMV status not recorded). Some clones in this sample may be carry-over from other donors' samples.

CDR3 loop: CASRIGLFSNQPQHF. CDR3 in DNA: TGCGCCAGCAGGATAGGACTGTTTAGCAATCAGCCCCAGCATTTT. This chain links TRBV10-1 with TRBJ1-5; D uncertain. In germline, CDR1 is WNHNN, CDR2 SYGVQD (reference sequence). Trimming pared 6 bases from V and 0 bases from J, leaving 12 bases between. This CDR3 comprises 15 residues.

The chain combines TRBV7-2 with TRBJ2-7; TRBD2 aligns across 11 bases. V shed 5 bases and J 3 bases; nucleotides not matched to a gene: 6. CDR1 SGHTA and CDR2 FQGNSA come from the germline V gene. CDR3 length: 15 residues. The CDR3 loop is CASSLSGGGNYEQYF. The CDR3 DNA sequence: TGTGCCAGCAGCCTTAGCGGGGGGGGGAACTACGAGCAGTACTTC.

This chain uses TRBV12-5 with TRBJ2-2, with TRBD2 identical over 7 bases. V was pared by 1 base and J by 6 bases, with 5 bases of the junction left unmatched. CDR3 length equals 15 residues. The germline V gene encodes CDR1 LGHNT and CDR2 FRNRAP. CDR3 residues: CASGLGLAGSGELFF. CDR3 sequence (DNA): TGTGCTAGTGGTTTGGGACTAGCCGGATCCGGGGAGCTGTTTTTT.

This clonotype was counted at least ten times. J is TRBJ2-7 and V is TRBV7-6, with D unclear. The CDR3 spans 12 residues. Trimming left V 2 bases short and J 6 bases short, with 8 bases between. CDR1 is SGHVS and CDR2 is FNYEAQ in the germline V gene. CDR3 sequence reads: CASSLPSREQYF. Here the CDR3 DNA reads TGTGCCAGCAGCTTACCCTCCCGCGAGCAGTACTTC.

J is TRBJ2-1 and V is TRBV27; D possibly corresponds to TRBD2 (7 bases). CDR1 MNHEY and CDR2 SMNVEV come from the germline V gene (reference sequence). V shed 6 bases and J shed 5 bases, with 20 bases lying between them. CDR3 length: 16 amino acids. The CDR3 DNA sequence: TGTGCCAGCAGCTTAAGGGGGAGGGTAGGTGACAATGAGCAGTTCTTC. This encodes CASSLRGRVGDNEQFF.

The chain is built from TRBV7-3 and TRBJ2-3; D gene ambiguous. The V end was cut by 8 bases, the J end by 4 bases, with 7 bases between. The CDR3 has 11 residues. CDR1 is SGHTA and CDR2 is FQGTGA in the germline V gene. CDR3 coding DNA: TGTGCCAGCGGAGTGGCAGATACGCAGTATTTT. Translating it yields CASGVADTQYF. Variable domain in full (rest from reference TRBV7-3 and TRBJ2-3): GAGVSQTPSNKVTEKGKYVELRCDPISGHTALYWYRQSLGQGPEFLIYFQGTGAADDSGLPNDRFFAVRPEGSVSTLKIQRTERGDSAVYLCASGVADTQYFGPGTRLTVL.

This clonotype was detected many times. The chain uses TRBV18 and TRBJ1-6; no reliable D call. Germline assignment: CDR1 KGHSH and CDR2 LQKENI. The V end was cut by 3 bases, the J end by 8 bases, with 14 bases between. The CDR3 spans 15 residues. As DNA, the CDR3 is TGTGCCAGCTCACCCCAGCGGGTGGAAGATTCACCCCTCCACTTT. This sequence encodes CASSPQRVEDSPLHF.

The chain employs TRBV6-5 and TRBJ1-6; TRBD1 aligns across 8 bases. This CDR3 comprises 16 residues. V lost 0 bases, J lost 6 bases, and 4 bases stayed unmatched. Germline assignment: CDR1 MNHEY and CDR2 SVGAGI. This CDR3 is CASSYSRDRSNSPLHF. In DNA form, the CDR3 reads TGTGCCAGCAGTTACTCGAGGGACAGGAGTAATTCACCCCTCCACTTT.

The V call is TRBV4-1, the J call TRBJ2-1; 8 bases are shared with TRBD2. The V gene end was trimmed by 4 bases and the J gene end by 4 bases; junction bases not matched to a gene: 6. The CDR3 covers 15 residues. Germline V gene sequence: CDR1 MGHRA, CDR2 YSYEKL. The CDR3 nucleotides are TGCGCCAGCAGCCCCAGCGGGAGTGGTTACAATGAGCAGTTCTTC. It codes for CASSPSGSGYNEQFF.

This clonotype has a handful of counts. The chain links TRBV19 to TRBJ2-7, with 7 bases aligning to TRBD2. The V gene end was trimmed by 5 bases and the J gene end by 6 bases; junction bases not matched to a gene: 4. This CDR3 contains 12 residues. In germline, CDR1 is LNHDA, CDR2 SQIVND (reference sequence). In DNA form, the CDR3 reads TGTGCCAGTAGTGGTATAGCGGGCGAGCAGTACTTC. Its translation is CASSGIAGEQYF.

This clonotype has just a few counts. The V call is TRBV6-1, the J call TRBJ1-1; a weak D match, TRBD1 (5 bases). The CDR3 totals 13 residues. V was trimmed by 7 bases and J by 3 bases, leaving 12 bases between them. Germline CDR1 and CDR2: MNHNS and SASEGT. DNA of the CDR3: TGTGCCAGCAACGGACGAGGGGACACTGAAGCTTTCTTT. Protein: CASNGRGDTEAFF.

This clonotype was detected a few times. This chain connects TRBV7-9 to TRBJ1-1; 7 bases are a match to TRBD1. The V gene's germline CDR1 is SEHNR and CDR2 FQNEAQ (reference sequence). The CDR3 extends over 13 amino acids. Trimming took 5 bases from V and 8 from J; bases not matched to a gene: 8. CDR3 in DNA: TGTGCCAGCAGCCCGGGACAGCCGTTCGAAGCTTTCTTT. Translation gives CASSPGQPFEAFF.

The chain carries TRBV14 and TRBJ1-1, with TRBD1 as a possible D gene (5 bases). Germline V lookup: CDR1 SGHDN, CDR2 FVKESK. The CDR3 is made up of 14 amino acids. V was pared by 1 base and J by 5 bases, with 11 bases between. Here the CDR3 DNA reads TGTGCCAGCAGCCAAGGGTCGGCAGGGACTGAAGCTTTCTTT. Encoded protein: CASSQGSAGTEAFF.

The genes are TRBV10-3 and TRBJ2-5, with D perhaps TRBD2 (7 bases). Trimming cost V 2 bases and J 2 bases, with 15 bases left between them. The length of the CDR3 is 16 residues. The germline V gene has CDR1 ENHRY and CDR2 SYGVKD. The CDR3 nucleotides are TGTGCCATCAGTGAGACCGGGGGAGGGGGGCAAGAGACCCAGTACTTC. Protein: CAISETGGGGQETQYF.

This chain links TRBV9 with TRBJ2-7; TRBD2 is a possible D gene (5 bases). This CDR3 contains 15 residues. The V gene's germline CDR1 is SGDLS and CDR2 YYNGEE. Trimming removed 0 bases at V and 0 bases at J, with 10 bases between. The CDR3 DNA reads TGTGCCAGCAGCGTAGAGAGCGGTAGCTCCTACGAGCAGTACTTC. It translates to CASSVESGSSYEQYF.

V is TRBV28 and J is TRBJ1-5, with TRBD1 identical over 7 bases. The germline CDR1 and CDR2 sequences are MDHEN and SYDVKM. The CDR3 sequence is 15 residues long. Trimming at V came to 7 bases and at J to 6 bases, leaving 12 bases not matched to a gene. CDR3 sequence: CASTTGDQVSQPQHF. CDR3 DNA: TGTGCCAGCACTACAGGGGACCAAGTTAGTCAGCCCCAGCATTTT. The entire variable domain, with the rest obtained from reference TRBV28 and TRBJ1-5, is as follows: DVKVTQSSRYLVKRTGEKVFLECVQDMDHENMFWYRQDPGLGLRLIYFSYDVKMKEKGDIPEGYSVSREKKERFSLILESASTNQTSMYLCASTTGDQVSQPQHFGDGTRLSIL.

This clonotype was seen a few times. Relative to the germline gene, one junction end is altered; a read error may explain this. The chain carries TRBV5-3 and TRBJ2-5; D tentatively fits TRBD1 or TRBD2 (5 bases each). TRBV5-3 is an ORF, with its function uncertain. The CDR3 runs to 14 residues. The chain's CDR3 is CASSLGTPQETQYF. In DNA form, the CDR3 reads TGTGCCAGCAGCTTAGGGACGCCCCAAGAGACCCAGTACTTC.

The sample holds many counts of this clonotype. The J gene is TRBJ1-5, the V gene TRBV5-8; D is unclear. Trimming cost V 1 base and J 6 bases, with 8 bases left between them. The length of the CDR3 is 13 residues. CDR1 SGHTS and CDR2 YDEGEE come from the germline V gene. The DNA for the CDR3 is TGTGCCAGCAGCTTGTATCCGGGTCAGCCCCAGCATTTT. It specifies CASSLYPGQPQHF.

V and J are TRBV27 and TRBJ2-5, with D possibly being TRBD2 (6 bases). V was cut by 8 bases and J by 1 base, with 11 bases left in between. CDR1 and CDR2 from the germline V gene are MNHEY and SMNVEV (reference sequence). There are 13 residues in the CDR3. For the CDR3, the DNA is TGTGCCAGCTCGGGGGTGATCCAAGAGACCCAGTACTTC. This encodes CASSGVIQETQYF.

This clonotype was seen once. The chain carries TRBV5-1 and TRBJ2-3, with 8 bases lining up with TRBD2. The CDR3 has 16 amino acids. V shed 0 bases, J shed 4 bases, and the junction held 7 bases outside the gene matches. Germline V gives CDR1 SGHRS, CDR2 YFSETQ. DNA for the CDR3: TGCGCCAGCAGCTTGGTGCAGCGGGAGACGGCAGATACGCAGTATTTT. Protein: CASSLVQRETADTQYF.

This clonotype turned up a few times. V gene TRBV12-3 or TRBV12-4 combines with J gene TRBJ2-7, with D perhaps TRBD1 or TRBD2 (5 bases each). There are 13 residues in the CDR3. Trimming stripped 8 bases from V and 2 bases from J, with 13 bases between. CDR3 residues: CASSLRDPYEQYF. The CDR3 DNA is TGTGCCAGCTCTCTCCGGGACCCCTACGAGCAGTACTTC.

The chain joins TRBV11-2 to TRBJ1-1; no reliable D call. V shed 1 base and J shed 1 base, with 10 bases lying between them. The CDR3 length is 15 residues. Germline V gene sequence: CDR1 SGHAT, CDR2 FQNNGV. The DNA of the CDR3 is TGTGCCAGCAGCTTAGTCCCCGACCCGAACACTGAAGCTTTCTTT. Amino acids: CASSLVPDPNTEAFF.

The genes are TRBV19 and TRBJ1-2; no clear D. This CDR3 is built from 13 residues. Trimming shortened V by 3 bases and J by 4 bases, and 9 bases separated the two germline ends. Germline CDR1 reads LNHDA; CDR2 reads SQIVND (reference sequence). This CDR3 is CASSMDATYGYTF. The CDR3 DNA sequence: TGTGCCAGTAGTATGGACGCAACCTATGGCTACACCTTC.

This chain joins TRBV6-1 and TRBJ2-3; TRBD2 matches at 11 bases. The CDR3 spans 18 residues. Looked up from germline, CDR1 is MNHNS and CDR2 is SASEGT. The J segment lost 5 bases and the V segment lost 2 bases, leaving 12 bases of the junction unmatched. The CDR3 DNA reads as TGTGCCAGCAGTGAAACTAGCGGGGGCGCTGGGGGCGGAGATACGCAGTATTTT. This sequence encodes CASSETSGGAGGGDTQYF.

This clonotype has only a few counts. The rearrangement joins TRBV7-9 to TRBJ2-7, with 12 bases matching TRBD2. V was pared by 5 bases and J by 1 base, with 6 bases of the junction left unmatched. CDR1 and CDR2 (germline): SEHNR, FQNEAQ (reference sequence). This CDR3 has 16 residues. CDR3 coding DNA: TGTGCCAGCAGCGGGCCGGGACTAGCGGGTTCCTACGAGCAGTACTTC. It encodes CASSGPGLAGSYEQYF.

The sample holds a few counts of this clonotype. The V gene is TRBV12-3 or TRBV12-4, the J gene TRBJ1-1; D perhaps matches TRBD1 (6 bases). V was clipped by 7 bases and J by 4 bases, with 13 bases between them. The CDR3 covers 13 residues. The CDR3 DNA is TGTGCCAGCATGGGGACGGGGGCCACTGAAGCTTTCTTT. It encodes CASMGTGATEAFF.

The genes are TRBV7-2 and TRBJ2-1; weak D call: TRBD2 (5 bases). Germline V lookup: CDR1 SGHTA, CDR2 FQGNSA. V dropped 2 bases and J dropped 2 bases, with 7 bases sitting between them. The CDR3 is 14 amino acids. The CDR3: CASSLIGAYNEQFF. CDR3 nucleotide sequence: TGTGCCAGCAGCTTAATCGGGGCCTACAATGAGCAGTTCTTC.

In DNA form, the CDR3 reads TGCAGCGTCCCTCGAGGACCCAGCTCCAACTATGGCTACACCTTC. Residues: CSVPRGPSSNYGYTF. The genes are TRBV29-1 and TRBJ1-2, with unresolved D. Germline V lookup: CDR1 SQVTM, CDR2 ANQGSEA. Trimming removed 6 bases at V and 2 bases at J, with 19 bases between. This CDR3 contains 15 residues.

As to this clonotype: A much larger clone sits a single nucleotide away, making a read error possible. The genes are TRBV12-3 or TRBV12-4 and TRBJ2-1; 10 nucleotides match TRBD2. This CDR3 spans 14 amino acids. V lost 5 bases, J lost 8 bases, and 6 bases stayed unmatched. DNA of the CDR3: TGTGCCAGCAGTCCCAGCGGGGGGGCCGATGAGCAGTTCTTC. Translation: CASSPSGGADEQFF.